This T cell receptor (beta chain) was identified during a study of cytotoxic CD8 clonotypes in ibrutinib-treated CLL. Study context: After treatment lasting a median roughly 12 months, range 6 to 36, response samples were collected. A mean of around 270,000 productive templates and 85,000 to 95,000 productive rearrangements was obtained per sample. Study-wide results and limits: Measured clonality at baseline was greater than in age-matched healthy donors and tracked with circulating CD8+ T-cell counts.

The junction had 8 bases not matched to a gene; V was cut back by 8 bases and J by 12 bases. The V gene's germline CDR1 is GTSNPN and CDR2 SVGIG (reference sequence). CDR3 length: 11 residues. This clone turned up a few times. Its antigen remains unidentified. Measured with immunoSEQ multiplex PCR; TCRdb has only the in-frame clones, and not every one. Among about 310,000 clones listed, roughly 79% were seen once. The material sequenced was PBMCs, taken before ibrutinib treatment. The sequence came from a human donor with chronic lymphocytic leukemia. The chain employs TRBV30 and TRBJ2-1; 9 nucleotides line up with TRBD1. The DNA for the CDR3 is TGTGCCGGGGGGACAGGGCAGACGCAGTTCTTC. This codes for CAGGTGQTQFF.